This T cell receptor beta chain was profiled in a study of CD8+ T cells in alopecia areata. Study-level background: Percent affected scalp area, the SALT score, rated treated patients' severity.

Study results and caveats: Scalp sequencing captures resident alphabeta T cells of normal skin too. Clonality in the scalp and expanded CD8+ clones ranked among the top 100 were significantly decreased by tofacitinib. Persistence of many expanded lesional clones was seen in scalp and blood during tofacitinib.

Sequencing templates came from extracted RNA that was reverse transcribed into cDNA. The protocol was immunoSEQ multiplex PCR, while the TCRdb copy is restricted to in-frame clones and leaves out a portion. Among 95,000 to 110,000 clones, around 83% were seen once, and the ten largest hold around 25%. About this clone itself: The antigen is not known.

Germline CDR1 PRHDT, CDR2 FYEKMQ (reference sequence). Trimming removed 4 bases from V and 3 bases from J; junction bases left unmatched: 5. This CDR3 comprises 16 residues. Treatment of the sample: oral pan-JAK inhibitor, 5-10 mg twice daily. The sample was CD8+ T cells sorted from blood, taken at week 24, from a patient treated with tofacitinib. The chain carries TRBV13 and TRBJ2-3, with 12 positions matching TRBD2. This TCR came from a human donor with alopecia areata. The CDR3 nucleotides are TGTGCCAGCAGCTCTTGGACTAGCGGGGATACAGATACGCAGTATTTT. It translates to CASSSWTSGDTDTQYF.